Following are 13 T cell receptor beta chains from one sample sequenced in a study of OX40 agonist ivuxolimab in advanced cancers. The table came from immunoSEQ multiplex PCR; TCRdb's copy has only in-frame clones and leaves some out. The data show 15,000 to 20,000 clones, around 85% seen once. Here the sequenced sample was CD4+ or CD8+ T cells sorted from blood, taken in a trial of the OX40 agonist ivuxolimab. The receptors were gathered from an adult with an advanced solid tumor such as melanoma, head and neck, liver or kidney cancer.

The sample holds one count of this clone. The chain couples TRBV19 to TRBJ2-7; TRBD1 aligns across 8 bases. Germline CDR1 and CDR2: LNHDA and SQIVND (reference sequence). J gave up 4 bases and V 1 base, and 6 bases lay outside the gene matches. The CDR3 consists of 15 residues. In nucleotides, the CDR3 is TGTGCCAGTAGTATAGCCGCAGGGGGCTGGTACGAGCAGTACTTC. Encoded protein: CASSIAAGGWYEQYF.

The gene calls are TRBV6-5 and TRBJ2-7, with TRBD2 matching over 10 bases. The CDR3 runs to 14 residues. CDR1 and CDR2 (germline): MNHEY, SVGAGI. Germline trimming cut 8 bases from V and 1 base from J; bases unmatched to any gene: 5. The CDR3 loop is CASALAGGSYEQYF. DNA of the CDR3: TGTGCCAGCGCTTTAGCGGGAGGTTCCTACGAGCAGTACTTC.

This chain joins TRBV13 and TRBJ2-3; 7 bases agree with TRBD2. The V gene end was trimmed by 1 base and the J gene end by 0 bases; junction bases not matched to a gene: 4. CDR3 size: 16 residues. Per germline, CDR1 PRHDT and CDR2 FYEKMQ (reference sequence). The CDR3 region has the DNA TGTGCCAGCAGCTTAGTTGGGGGACTAAGCACAGATACGCAGTATTTT. Its protein product is CASSLVGGLSTDTQYF.

The J gene is TRBJ1-4, the V gene TRBV5-4; D remains unclear. CDR1 is SGHNT and CDR2 is YYREEE in the germline V gene (reference sequence). The ends were cut back, 2 bases at V and 8 bases at J, with 16 bases in the middle. The CDR3 contains 15 residues. CDR3 residues: CASSLNPLVWEKLFF. CDR3 DNA: TGTGCCAGCAGCTTAAACCCTCTGGTCTGGGAAAAACTGTTTTTT.

This rearrangement joins TRBV7-9 to TRBJ2-1; D call uncertain. Trimming cost V 3 bases and J 2 bases, with 8 bases left between them. CDR3 length: 14 residues. The germline CDR1 and CDR2 sequences are SEHNR and FQNEAQ (reference sequence). The CDR3 DNA follows: TGTGCCAGCAGCTTGGGCGCAACCTACAATGAGCAGTTCTTC. It specifies CASSLGATYNEQFF. Looking up the rest from reference TRBV7-9 and TRBJ2-1 gives the full variable domain: DTGVSQNPRHKITKRGQNVTFRCDPISEHNRLYWYRQTLGQGPEFLTYFQNEAQLEKSRLLSDRFSAERPKGSFSTLEIQRTEQGDSAMYLCASSLGATYNEQFFGPGTRLTVL.

V usage is TRBV19 and J usage is TRBJ2-3; a weak D match, TRBD2 (6 bases). The CDR3 spans 15 residues. V was cut by 10 bases and J by 0 bases, with 17 bases left in between. Germline-derived CDR1 and CDR2 are LNHDA and SQIVND (reference sequence). CDR3 loop: CATAPRDFSTDTQYF. CDR3 nucleotide sequence: TGTGCCACCGCCCCCCGGGACTTTAGCACAGATACGCAGTATTTT. Full variable domain (outside the CDR3, taken from reference TRBV19 and TRBJ2-3): DGGITQSPKYLFRKEGQNVTLSCEQNLNHDAMYWYRQDPGQGLRLIYYSQIVNDFQKGDIAEGYSVSREKKESFPLTVTSAQKNPTAFYLCATAPRDFSTDTQYFGPGTRLTVL.

This sequence joins TRBV30 and TRBJ2-1; 12 bases are a match to TRBD2. The CDR3 has 17 amino acids. CDR1 is GTSNPN, CDR2 SVGIG, per germline (reference sequence). V lost 3 bases to trimming and J lost 6 bases; unmatched junction nucleotides: 12. The CDR3 loop reads CAWRGTSGRIAVNEQFF. The CDR3 region has the DNA TGTGCCTGGAGAGGTACTAGCGGGAGGATTGCCGTCAATGAGCAGTTCTTC.

The V gene is TRBV5-1, the J gene TRBJ2-3, with TRBD2 matching 8 bases. The germline V gene encodes CDR1 SGHRS and CDR2 YFSETQ. The V segment lost 2 bases and the J segment 2 bases; nucleotides outside the gene matches: 7. This CDR3 comprises 16 residues. The CDR3 is CASSFGAGELTDTQYF. The CDR3 DNA reads TGCGCCAGCAGCTTCGGAGCGGGAGAGCTCACAGATACGCAGTATTTT.

The rearrangement joins TRBV10-2 to TRBJ1-2; TRBD1 is a possible D gene (5 bases). Looked up from germline, CDR1 is WSHSY and CDR2 is SAAADI. The V end lost 0 bases, the J end lost 8 bases, and 10 bases lay between the germline ends. CDR3 length equals 13 residues. The CDR3 region has the DNA TGCGCCAGCAGTGAGTCGGGGGGACCGGGCTACACCTTC. Translated: CASSESGGPGYTF.

This chain joins TRBV2 and TRBJ2-7, with 13 bases that match TRBD2. The germline gives CDR1 SNHLY, CDR2 FYNNEI. The CDR3 spans 17 residues. V gave up 6 bases and J gave up 0 bases; unmatched junction bases: 8. As DNA, the CDR3 is TGTGCCAGCAGCTTGGGGACTAGCGGGACCAGCTCCTACGAGCAGTACTTC. Translated, it gives CASSLGTSGTSSYEQYF.

Only one count was recorded for this clone. Written as DNA, the CDR3 is TGTGCCAGCAGTTTGGGGACAGAAGCTTTCTTT. Translating gives CASSLGTEAFF. The chain uses TRBV27 and TRBJ1-1; possibly TRBD1 for D (6 bases). Germline CDR1 and CDR2: MNHEY and SMNVEV (reference sequence). V dropped 3 bases and J dropped 8 bases, with 7 bases sitting between them. The CDR3 length is 11 residues.

V is TRBV2 and J is TRBJ2-5; D is possibly TRBD1 or TRBD2 (5 bases each). The CDR3 has 13 residues. The V end was cut by 9 bases, the J end by 7 bases, with 18 bases between. Germline V gives CDR1 SNHLY, CDR2 FYNNEI. CDR3 amino acids: CASSPGPGATQYF. The CDR3 DNA reads as TGTGCCAGTTCCCCGGGCCCCGGGGCGACCCAGTACTTC.

V usage is TRBV28 and J usage is TRBJ2-2, with D unresolved. V lost 5 bases to trimming and J lost 4 bases, with 11 bases between them. The germline V gene encodes CDR1 MDHEN and CDR2 SYDVKM. The CDR3 contains 14 residues. The CDR3 loop is CASSPDDSTGELFF. In nucleotides, the CDR3 is TGTGCCAGCAGTCCTGATGATTCCACCGGGGAGCTGTTTTTT.